This entry is about one T cell receptor beta chain. Its antigen remains unknown. Profiling relied on immunoSEQ multiplex PCR, and the TCRdb table lists in-frame clones only, not all of them. The table shows about 20,000 clones, with approximately 76% occurring only once. The source of the sample is a study of neoadjuvant nivolumab and ipilimumab in lung cancer. Losses at the gene ends were 7 bases for V and 3 bases for J; bases not matched to a gene: 10. Germline assignment: CDR1 MNHNS and CDR2 SASEGT. The CDR3 runs 15 residues. Study-level points and caveats: Only two of four nivolumab-treated tumors gained richness and clonality by surgery. TCR clonality did not significantly correlate with pathologic tumor regression.

The chain joins TRBV6-1 to TRBJ1-1, with TRBD1 identical over 8 bases. The TCR was taken from an adult with non-small cell lung cancer. The sequenced sample was tumor tissue, obtained after neoadjuvant nivolumab, alone or with ipilimumab, at or shortly before surgery. The CDR3 nucleotides read TGTGCCAGCAATTCAGGGGGCGCATCGGACACTGAAGCTTTCTTT. Amino acid sequence: CASNSGGASDTEAFF.